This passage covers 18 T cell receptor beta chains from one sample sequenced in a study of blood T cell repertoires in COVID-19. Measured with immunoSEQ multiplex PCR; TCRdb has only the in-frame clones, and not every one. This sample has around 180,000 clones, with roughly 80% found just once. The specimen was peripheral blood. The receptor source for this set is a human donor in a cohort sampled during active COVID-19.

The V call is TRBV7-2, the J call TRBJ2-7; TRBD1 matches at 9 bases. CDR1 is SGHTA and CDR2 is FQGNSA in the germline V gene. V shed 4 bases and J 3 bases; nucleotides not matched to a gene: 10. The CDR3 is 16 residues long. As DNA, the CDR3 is TGTGCCAGCAGCTGGAGACCCGGGGACAGGGACTACGAGCAGTACTTC. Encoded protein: CASSWRPGDRDYEQYF.

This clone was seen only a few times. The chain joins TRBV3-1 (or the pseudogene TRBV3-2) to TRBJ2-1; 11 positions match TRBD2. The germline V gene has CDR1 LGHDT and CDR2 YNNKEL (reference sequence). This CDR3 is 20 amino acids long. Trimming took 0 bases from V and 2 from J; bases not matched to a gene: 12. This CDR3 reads CASSQDETGLAASAYNEQFF. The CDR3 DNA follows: TGTGCCAGCAGCCAAGACGAAACGGGACTAGCGGCTTCAGCCTACAATGAGCAGTTCTTC.

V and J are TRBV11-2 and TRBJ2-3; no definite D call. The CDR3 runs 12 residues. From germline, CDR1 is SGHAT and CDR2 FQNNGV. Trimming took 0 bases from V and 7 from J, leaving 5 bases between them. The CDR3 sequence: CASSLDLYTQYF. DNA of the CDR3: TGTGCCAGCAGCTTAGATCTATATACGCAGTATTTT.

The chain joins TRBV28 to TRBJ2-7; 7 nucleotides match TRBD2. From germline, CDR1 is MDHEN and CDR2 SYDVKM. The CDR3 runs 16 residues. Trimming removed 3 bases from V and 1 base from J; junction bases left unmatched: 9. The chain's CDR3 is CASSFGLAALSYEQYF. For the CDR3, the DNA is TGTGCCAGCAGTTTTGGGCTAGCGGCACTATCCTACGAGCAGTACTTC.

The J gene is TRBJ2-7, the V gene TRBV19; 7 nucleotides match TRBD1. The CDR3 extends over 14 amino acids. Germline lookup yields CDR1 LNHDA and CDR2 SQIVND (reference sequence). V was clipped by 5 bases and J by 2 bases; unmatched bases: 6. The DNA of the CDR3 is TGTGCCAGTAGTCAACAACAGGGGACCTACGAGCAGTACTTC. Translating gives CASSQQQGTYEQYF.

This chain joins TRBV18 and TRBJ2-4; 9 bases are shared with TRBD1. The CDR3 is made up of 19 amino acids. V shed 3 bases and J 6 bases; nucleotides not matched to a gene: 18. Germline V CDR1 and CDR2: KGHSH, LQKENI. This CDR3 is CASSPIGQGLSGGRNIQYF. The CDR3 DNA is TGTGCCAGCTCACCCATAGGACAGGGGCTTTCAGGGGGCCGAAACATTCAGTACTTC. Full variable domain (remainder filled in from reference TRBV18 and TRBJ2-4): NAGVMQNPRHLVRRRGQEARLRCSPMKGHSHVYWYRQLPEEGLKFMVYLQKENIIDESGMPKERFSAEFPKEGPSILRIQQVVRGDSAAYFCASSPIGQGLSGGRNIQYFGAGTRLSVL.

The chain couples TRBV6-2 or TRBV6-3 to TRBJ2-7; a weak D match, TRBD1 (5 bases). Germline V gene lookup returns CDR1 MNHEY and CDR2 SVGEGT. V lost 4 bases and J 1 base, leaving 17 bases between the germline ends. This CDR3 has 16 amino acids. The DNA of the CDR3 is TGTGCCAGCAGTTCCGGCCCCAGGGTTAAGTCCTACGAGCAGTACTTC. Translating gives CASSSGPRVKSYEQYF.

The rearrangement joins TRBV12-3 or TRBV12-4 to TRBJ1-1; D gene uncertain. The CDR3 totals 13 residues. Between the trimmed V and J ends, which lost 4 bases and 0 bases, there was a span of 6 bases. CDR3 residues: CASSYRVNTEAFF. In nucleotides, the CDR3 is TGTGCCAGCAGTTACAGAGTGAACACTGAAGCTTTCTTT.

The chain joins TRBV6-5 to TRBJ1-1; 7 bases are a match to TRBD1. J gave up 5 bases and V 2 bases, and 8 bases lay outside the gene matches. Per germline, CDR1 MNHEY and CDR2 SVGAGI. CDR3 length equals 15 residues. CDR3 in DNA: TGTGCCAGCAGTTACGAGACAGGGATTAGAACTGAAGCTTTCTTT. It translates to CASSYETGIRTEAFF.

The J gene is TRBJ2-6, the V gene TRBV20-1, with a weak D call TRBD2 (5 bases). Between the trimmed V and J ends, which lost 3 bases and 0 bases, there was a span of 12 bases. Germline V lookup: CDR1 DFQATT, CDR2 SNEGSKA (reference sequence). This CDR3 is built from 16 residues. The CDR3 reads CSASSGFLSGANVLTF. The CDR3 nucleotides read TGCAGTGCTAGTTCGGGGTTCCTCTCTGGGGCCAACGTCCTGACTTTC.

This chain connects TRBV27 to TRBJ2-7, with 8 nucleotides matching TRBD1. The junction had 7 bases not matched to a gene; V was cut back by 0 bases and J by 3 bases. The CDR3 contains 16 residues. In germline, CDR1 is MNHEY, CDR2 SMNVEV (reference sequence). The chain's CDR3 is CASSLSSYRGSYEQYF. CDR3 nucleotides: TGTGCCAGCAGTTTATCCTCTTACAGGGGGAGCTACGAGCAGTACTTC.

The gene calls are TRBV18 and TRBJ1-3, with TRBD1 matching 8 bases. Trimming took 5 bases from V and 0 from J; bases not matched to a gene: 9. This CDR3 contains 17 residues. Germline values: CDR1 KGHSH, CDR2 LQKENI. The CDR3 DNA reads TGTGCCAGCTCAGGGGACAGGCCACGAATCTCTGGAAACACCATATATTTT. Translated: CASSGDRPRISGNTIYF.

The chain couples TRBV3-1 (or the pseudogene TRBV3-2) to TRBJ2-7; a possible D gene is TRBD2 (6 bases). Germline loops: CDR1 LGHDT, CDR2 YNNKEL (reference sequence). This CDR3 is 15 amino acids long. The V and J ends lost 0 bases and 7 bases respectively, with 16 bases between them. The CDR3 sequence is CASSQEGRENGEQYF. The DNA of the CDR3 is TGTGCCAGCAGCCAAGAGGGACGGGAGAATGGAGAGCAGTACTTC.

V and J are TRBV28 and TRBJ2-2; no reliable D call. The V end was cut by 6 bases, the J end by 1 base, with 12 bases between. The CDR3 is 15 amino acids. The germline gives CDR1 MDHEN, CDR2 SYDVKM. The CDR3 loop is CASRPVTENTGELFF. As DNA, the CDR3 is TGTGCCAGCAGACCCGTTACAGAGAACACCGGGGAGCTGTTTTTT.

The CDR3 loop is CASSSFAGSSGNTIYF. The CDR3 nucleotides are TGTGCCAGCAGCTCCTTCGCAGGAAGCTCTGGAAACACCATATATTTT. This rearrangement joins TRBV7-2 to TRBJ1-3; no definite D call. CDR1 is SGHTA, CDR2 FQGNSA, per germline. The CDR3 covers 16 residues. V lost 4 bases to trimming and J lost 0 bases, with 13 bases between them.

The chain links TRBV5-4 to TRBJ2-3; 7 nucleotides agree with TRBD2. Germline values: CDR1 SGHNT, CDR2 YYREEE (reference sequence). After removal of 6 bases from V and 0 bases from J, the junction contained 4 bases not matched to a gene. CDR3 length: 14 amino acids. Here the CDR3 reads CASTETSSTDTQYF. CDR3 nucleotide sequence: TGTGCCAGCACCGAGACTAGCAGCACAGATACGCAGTATTTT.

CDR3 sequence: CASSLGGGGQPQHF. CDR3 in DNA: TGTGCCAGCAGCTTAGGAGGGGGCGGTCAGCCCCAGCATTTT. This rearrangement joins TRBV7-2 to TRBJ1-5, with TRBD1 matching over 7 bases. Per germline, CDR1 SGHTA and CDR2 FQGNSA. Trimming removed 1 base from V and 6 bases from J; junction bases left unmatched: 3. This CDR3 contains 14 residues.

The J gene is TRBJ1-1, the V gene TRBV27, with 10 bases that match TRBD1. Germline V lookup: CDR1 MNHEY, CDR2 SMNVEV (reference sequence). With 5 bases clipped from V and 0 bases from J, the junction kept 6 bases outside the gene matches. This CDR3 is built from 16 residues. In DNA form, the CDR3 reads TGTGCCAGCAGTGGACAGGGGGTTTTCATGAACACTGAAGCTTTCTTT. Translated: CASSGQGVFMNTEAFF.